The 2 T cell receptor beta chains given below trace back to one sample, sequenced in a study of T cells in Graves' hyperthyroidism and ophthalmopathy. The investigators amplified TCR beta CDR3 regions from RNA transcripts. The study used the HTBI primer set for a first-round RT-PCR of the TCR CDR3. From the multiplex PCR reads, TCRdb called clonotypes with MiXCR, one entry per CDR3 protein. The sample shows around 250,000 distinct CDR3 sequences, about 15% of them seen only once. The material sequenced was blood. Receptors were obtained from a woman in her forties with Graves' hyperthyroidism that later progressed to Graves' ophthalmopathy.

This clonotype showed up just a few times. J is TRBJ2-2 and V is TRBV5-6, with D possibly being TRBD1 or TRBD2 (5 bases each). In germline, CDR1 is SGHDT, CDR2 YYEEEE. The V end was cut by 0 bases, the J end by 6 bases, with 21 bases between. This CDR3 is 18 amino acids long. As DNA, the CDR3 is TGTGCCAGCAGCTTGGGCTTCAGGGAGTCCAGAGGGGCCGGGGAGCTGTTTTTT. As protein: CASSLGFRESRGAGELFF.

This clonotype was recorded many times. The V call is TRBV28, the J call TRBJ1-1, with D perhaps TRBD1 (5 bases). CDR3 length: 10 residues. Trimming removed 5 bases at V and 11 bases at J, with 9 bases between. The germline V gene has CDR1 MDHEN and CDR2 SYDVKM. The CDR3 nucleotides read TGTGCCAGCAGTAAATGGGACGCTTTCTTT. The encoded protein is CASSKWDAFF.